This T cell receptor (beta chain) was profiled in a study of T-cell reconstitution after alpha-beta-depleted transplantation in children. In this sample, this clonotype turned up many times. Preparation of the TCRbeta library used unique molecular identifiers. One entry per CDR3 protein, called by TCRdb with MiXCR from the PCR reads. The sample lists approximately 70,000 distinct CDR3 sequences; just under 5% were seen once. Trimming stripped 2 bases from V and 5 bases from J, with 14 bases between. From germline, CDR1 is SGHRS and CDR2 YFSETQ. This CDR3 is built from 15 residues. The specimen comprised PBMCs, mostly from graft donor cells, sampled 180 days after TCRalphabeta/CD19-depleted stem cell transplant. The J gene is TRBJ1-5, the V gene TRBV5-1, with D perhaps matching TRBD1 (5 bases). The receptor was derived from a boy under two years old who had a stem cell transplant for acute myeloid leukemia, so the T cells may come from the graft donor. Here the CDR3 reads CASSFVGGVDQPQHF. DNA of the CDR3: TGCGCCAGCAGCTTTGTGGGAGGGGTTGATCAGCCCCAGCATTTT. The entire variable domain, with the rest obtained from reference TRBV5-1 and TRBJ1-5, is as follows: KAGVTQTPRYLIKTRGQQVTLSCSPISGHRSVSWYQQTPGQGLQFLFEYFSETQRNKGNFPGRFSGRQFSNSRSEMNVSTLELGDSALYLCASSFVGGVDQPQHFGDGTRLSIL.